These T cell receptor beta chains were read from a single sample in a study of cytomegalovirus exposure and HLA in healthy donors. Some clones are missing from TCRdb's copy, which holds only in-frame ones; the method was immunoSEQ multiplex PCR. The profile covers 150,000 to 200,000 clones, with 75% to 95% appearing a single time and more than 2.5% taken by the ten largest. The sequencing input was PBMCs. These receptors originate from a woman younger than 35 in good health and CMV-seropositive. CDR3s include the opening cysteine and the closing phenylalanine or tryptophan. Fields, in order: CDR3 length, clone size, V gene, D gene, J gene, CDR3 DNA, CDR3 protein. The D gene is left open where the match is weak. Rows may omit the clone size; those that give it use once, few, many or a size class.

length: 16
size: -
V: TRBV30
D: TRBD2
J: TRBJ2-3
DNA: TGTGCCTGGAGAGACATAGCGGGGCGCAAGACAGATACGCAGTATTTT
CDR3: CAWRDIAGRKTDTQYF

length: 13
size: once
V: TRBV9
D: -
J: TRBJ2-5
DNA: TGTGCCAGCAGCGTTAGCGGACAAGAGACCCAGTACTTC
CDR3: CASSVSGQETQYF

length: 12
size: -
V: TRBV25-1
D: -
J: TRBJ2-4
DNA: TGTGCCATCACAGGACCAGGGAACATTCAGTACTTC
CDR3: CAITGPGNIQYF

length: 15
size: -
V: TRBV19
D: TRBD1
J: TRBJ2-7
DNA: TGTGCCAGTAGCGAGACAGGGGACAGGAGTCTCGAGCAGTACTTC
CDR3: CASSETGDRSLEQYF

length: 14
size: -
V: TRBV7-8
D: TRBD1
J: TRBJ2-7
DNA: TGTGCCAGCAGCTTTATGGGACAGTCCTACGAGCAGTACTTC
CDR3: CASSFMGQSYEQYF

length: 15
size: -
V: TRBV19
D: TRBD1
J: TRBJ2-3
DNA: TGTGCCAGTAGCGGACAGGCAACTAGCACAGATACGCAGTATTTT
CDR3: CASSGQATSTDTQYF

length: 15
size: -
V: TRBV5-5
D: TRBD1
J: TRBJ2-7
DNA: TGTGCCAGCAGCCCGACTGGGACAGGGCTCTACGAGCAGTACTTC
CDR3: CASSPTGTGLYEQYF

length: 20
size: -
V: TRBV9
D: TRBD1
J: TRBJ2-6
DNA: TGTGCCAGCAGCCCTCAACGCCCCCCGGGACAGGGGTCCGGGGCCAACGTCCTGACTTTC
CDR3: CASSPQRPPGQGSGANVLTF

length: 12
size: once
V: TRBV10-3
D: -
J: TRBJ1-1
DNA: TGTGCCATCAGTGAACGGGGACTGGAAGCTTTCTTT
CDR3: CAISERGLEAFF

length: 13
size: -
V: TRBV19
D: -
J: TRBJ1-1
DNA: TGTGCCAGTAGTGCCTCTAGGGGTACTGAAGCTTTCTTT
CDR3: CASSASRGTEAFF

length: 15
size: -
V: TRBV2
D: -
J: TRBJ2-1
DNA: TGTGCCAGCACGCATCAGGGAAGCGCCTACAATGAGCAGTTCTTC
CDR3: CASTHQGSAYNEQFF

length: 16
size: few
V: TRBV19
D: TRBD1
J: TRBJ1-2
DNA: TGTGCCAGTAGCCGAGGGACAGGAGGGAGAGGCTATGGCTACACCTTC
CDR3: CASSRGTGGRGYGYTF

length: 13
size: -
V: TRBV30
D: -
J: TRBJ1-1
DNA: TGTGCCTGGAGTATAATTAGAGACACTGAAGCTTTCTTT
CDR3: CAWSIIRDTEAFF

length: 15
size: -
V: TRBV13
D: TRBD1
J: TRBJ1-1
DNA: TGTGCCAGCAGCTCACCGGGACAGGGGAACACTGAAGCTTTCTTT
CDR3: CASSSPGQGNTEAFF

length: 13
size: -
V: TRBV19
D: TRBD2
J: TRBJ2-2
DNA: TGTGCCAGTAGTATGTTGGGGACTAGGGAGCTGTTTTTT
CDR3: CASSMLGTRELFF

length: 14
size: -
V: TRBV7-9
D: -
J: TRBJ2-5
DNA: TGTGCCAGCAGCTTAAGAACGGAGCAAGAGACCCAGTACTTC
CDR3: CASSLRTEQETQYF

length: 14
size: -
V: TRBV28
D: TRBD2
J: TRBJ2-4
DNA: TGTGCCAGCAGTTTGAGCGGGACTGAAAACATTCAGTACTTC
CDR3: CASSLSGTENIQYF

length: 15
size: -
V: TRBV2
D: -
J: TRBJ2-7
DNA: TGTGCCAGCAGTGGGGGCGGACAGACCACCTACGAGCAGTACTTC
CDR3: CASSGGGQTTYEQYF

length: 13
size: -
V: TRBV7-8
D: -
J: TRBJ2-7
DNA: TGTGCCAGCAGCCCGAGGTACCCCTACGAGCAGTACTTC
CDR3: CASSPRYPYEQYF

length: 14
size: -
V: TRBV19
D: TRBD1
J: TRBJ2-7
DNA: TGTGCCAGTAGTGACAGGGGTCGCTCCTACGAGCAGTACTTC
CDR3: CASSDRGRSYEQYF

length: 14
size: -
V: TRBV2
D: TRBD2
J: TRBJ2-1
DNA: TGTGCCAGCAGTGGGACTAGCGGGCGGGATGAGCAGTTCTTC
CDR3: CASSGTSGRDEQFF

length: 16
size: -
V: TRBV28
D: -
J: TRBJ2-1
DNA: TGTGCCAGCAGTTTATACAGGGGGGGTTGGGGCAATGAGCAGTTCTTC
CDR3: CASSLYRGGWGNEQFF

length: 21
size: once
V: TRBV28
D: TRBD2
J: TRBJ2-6
DNA: TGTGCCAGCAGTTTAGCCACCCCCGGACTAGCGGGGAGCTCTGGGGCCAACGTCCTGACTTTC
CDR3: CASSLATPGLAGSSGANVLTF

length: 12
size: -
V: TRBV28
D: -
J: TRBJ1-4
DNA: TGTGCCAGCAGTTCAGGCCATGAAAAACTGTTTTTT
CDR3: CASSSGHEKLFF

length: 19
size: -
V: TRBV4-2
D: -
J: TRBJ2-7
DNA: TGTGCCAGCAGCCAAGAGAACTCTGCGGCCTACCAGTCACGGGACGAGCAGTACTTC
CDR3: CASSQENSAAYQSRDEQYF

length: 15
size: -
V: TRBV28
D: TRBD1
J: TRBJ2-6
DNA: TGTGCCAGCAGTTCGAAGGGGGCGGGGGCCAACGTCCTGACTTTC
CDR3: CASSSKGAGANVLTF

length: 16
size: -
V: TRBV11-2
D: -
J: TRBJ2-7
DNA: TGTGCCAGCAGCTTAAAGGCGGCGGGGAAGGTCGACGAGCAGTACTTC
CDR3: CASSLKAAGKVDEQYF

length: 13
size: -
V: TRBV10-3
D: -
J: TRBJ1-5
DNA: TGTGCCATCATGGGGGCTCCCAATCAGCCCCAGCATTTT
CDR3: CAIMGAPNQPQHF

length: 14
size: -
V: TRBV21-1
D: -
J: TRBJ1-1
DNA: TGTGCCAGCATGAAGAGGCGGCCCAACACTGAAGCTTTCTTT
CDR3: CASMKRRPNTEAFF

length: 14
size: -
V: TRBV9
D: TRBD2
J: TRBJ2-1
DNA: TGTGCCAGCAGCGTAGGGACTAGCGAGAATGAGCAGTTCTTC
CDR3: CASSVGTSENEQFF

length: 18
size: -
V: TRBV1
D: -
J: TRBJ2-5
DNA: TGCACCAGCAGCCTCTATAGGGTAGCGGGGGTGGGACAAGAGACCCAGTACTTC
CDR3: CTSSLYRVAGVGQETQYF

length: 15
size: -
V: TRBV6-6
D: TRBD1
J: TRBJ1-6
DNA: TGTGCCAGCAGTTCCCGGACAGGGGGTAATTCACCCCTCCACTTT
CDR3: CASSSRTGGNSPLHF

length: 16
size: -
V: TRBV28
D: TRBD1
J: TRBJ1-3
DNA: TGTGCCAGCAGTTTAATGGACAGGGTCTCTGGAAACACCATATATTTT
CDR3: CASSLMDRVSGNTIYF

length: 15
size: -
V: TRBV6-1
D: TRBD1
J: TRBJ1-5
DNA: TGTGCCAGCAGGGGACAGGGGGCTTGGGATCAGCCCCAGCATTTT
CDR3: CASRGQGAWDQPQHF

length: 13
size: -
V: TRBV27
D: -
J: TRBJ1-1
DNA: TGTGCCAGCACCCCCAGGGGTAGCACTGAAGCTTTCTTT
CDR3: CASTPRGSTEAFF

length: 13
size: -
V: TRBV15
D: -
J: TRBJ2-3
DNA: TGTGCCACCCAGCCAGGGAGCACAGATACGCAGTATTTT
CDR3: CATQPGSTDTQYF

length: 14
size: -
V: TRBV5-5
D: -
J: TRBJ2-4
DNA: TGTGCCAGCTCCCTCGGAGAAGCCAAAAACATTCAGTACTTC
CDR3: CASSLGEAKNIQYF

length: 16
size: -
V: TRBV28
D: -
J: TRBJ1-1
DNA: TGTGCCAGCAGTTTCCCTCGGGGGATAGGGAACACTGAAGCTTTCTTT
CDR3: CASSFPRGIGNTEAFF

length: 15
size: -
V: TRBV5-5
D: -
J: TRBJ1-5
DNA: TGTGCCAGCAGCTTGGTCGACAGTAGCAATCAGCCCCAGCATTTT
CDR3: CASSLVDSSNQPQHF

length: 15
size: -
V: TRBV30
D: TRBD1
J: TRBJ1-4
DNA: TGTGCCTGGAGTACCCCCGGGACAGGTCTTGAAAAACTGTTTTTT
CDR3: CAWSTPGTGLEKLFF

length: 18
size: -
V: TRBV7-9
D: TRBD2
J: TRBJ2-2
DNA: TGTGCCAGCAGCTCGAAAGGACTAGCGGGAGCGCGGACCGGGGAGCTGTTTTTT
CDR3: CASSSKGLAGARTGELFF